This T cell receptor beta chain stems from a study of T cell responses to AZD1222 COVID-19 vaccine. Study summary: Whether given at about 4 or about 12 weeks, second doses were pooled. Study outcomes and limitations: A rise in Spike-specific TCR breadth and depth followed two AZD1222 doses.

Germline CDR1 SGHRS, CDR2 YFSETQ. The CDR3 covers 16 residues. Losses at the gene ends were 5 bases for V and 4 bases for J; bases not matched to a gene: 7. The protocol was immunoSEQ multiplex PCR, while the TCRdb copy is restricted to in-frame clones and leaves out a portion. The table shows about 130,000 clones, with approximately 85% occurring only once. Comments on this clone: What it recognizes is unknown.

The TCR was taken from an adult in good health. This chain links TRBV5-1 with TRBJ2-5; the match to TRBD2 covers 14 bases. The sample here was peripheral blood, taken on day 0 of AZD1222 vaccination. CDR3 DNA sequence: TGCGCCAGCAGGTCGACTAGCGGGAGGGTGGTAGAGACCCAGTACTTC. It specifies CASRSTSGRVVETQYF.